This TCR beta chain was profiled in a study of regulatory T cells (dated by TCRdb to the late 2010s). Concerning the study at large: The study compared T-cell receptor beta repertoires of sorted regulatory, conventional CD4+ and CD8+ T cells in CD3G-deficient patients with those in healthy controls.

Summary of the overall study and its limitations: In patients, repertoires had restricted unique TRB V-J pairs and skewed V and J gene usage, with regulatory T cells showing the most marked changes. Patient-derived CD8+ T cells showed a nonsignificant trend toward reduced Shannon entropy compared with control CD8+ cells.

CDR1 and CDR2 were assigned from the germline V gene (reference sequence) as LNHDA and SQIVND. V gives up 10 bases and J gives up 8 bases, and the segment between their germline ends measures 17 bases. Inclusive of the bounding cysteine and phenylalanine, the CDR3 is 12 residues long. The sequence is cut down to CDR3 DNA, 36 bases in frame from base 1. In the multiplex PCR, 52 forward TRBV primers and 13 reverse TRBJ primers were used, and assay-based and computational corrections were applied for amplification bias. Rearranged TRB loci were amplified from genomic DNA by multiplex PCR within the immunoSEQ assay. Sequencing of the TRB amplicons was done on an Illumina HiSeq platform. Per the source publication's procedure: Raw sequences were error-filtered and aligned to reference gene sequences by custom algorithms and were subsequently analyzed with the immunoSEQ online tools. The frequencies of productive and nonproductive TRB rearrangements were evaluated among unique sequences as well as among total sequences. Hydrophobicity and amino acid composition of residues 6 and 7 within the TRB CDR3 were used to estimate the potential for self-reactivity. For group comparisons, t tests, Mann-Whitney tests or two-way ANOVA were performed in Prism software. TCRdb took this table from immuneACCESS and kept in-frame rearrangements with V and J called. Such tables lack part of the clones; where checked against another copy, unresolved V genes explain under half of the gap, and the rest is unexplained. That table gives V, J and clone size, and the DNA gave D and trimming. This sample gives some 17,000 clones in total; roughly 90% of them show up just once. The ten largest clones add up to over 30% of the sample.

Concerning this clone: Its antigen remains undetermined. There are no base qualities to consult, and no much larger clone falls within one base.

All CD3G-deficient patients had evidence of autoimmunity, which was more severe in two of the patients. At testing, patients were between 2 and 39 years old and showed lower naive and higher memory CD4+ and CD8+ T-cell proportions. The patient group comprised about 6 individuals with CD3G deficiency. An international network of physicians across the United States, Europe and Asia provided the patient samples and clinical data. Peripheral blood mononuclear cells were isolated by Ficoll density separation. A FACSAria cell sorter was used to isolate CD3+ CD8+ CD4- T cells. The sequence is built from TRBV19 and TRBJ1-2; too little of a D gene remains to name it. The clonotype was recovered from a person aged 18 to 30 with CD3G deficiency. Sequenced material: CD8+ T cells sorted from blood. CDR3 sequence: CATYKGSLGYTF. The sequenced DNA is TGTGCCACCTACAAGGGCTCCTTGGGCTACACCTTC.